Below are 17 T cell receptor beta chains sequenced from a single sample in a study of blood T cell repertoires in COVID-19. Some clones are missing from TCRdb's copy, which holds only in-frame ones; the method was immunoSEQ multiplex PCR. The sample has some 270,000 clones; 85% to 90% are singletons. Sequencing used PBMCs or T cells enriched from blood (not recorded which). The receptors derive from a woman aged 55-75 years who had recovered from COVID-19.

The rearrangement uses TRBV11-2 and TRBJ1-2; D possibly corresponds to TRBD1 (6 bases). This CDR3 spans 15 amino acids. V gave up 5 bases and J gave up 0 bases, with 13 bases separating them. CDR1 SGHAT and CDR2 FQNNGV come from the germline V gene. The CDR3 protein is CASSTAQGPNYGYTF. In nucleotides, the CDR3 is TGTGCCAGCAGCACCGCACAGGGCCCTAACTATGGCTACACCTTC.

CDR3 sequence (DNA): TGTGCCAGCAGCTTAATCGTTCCCCAGGGGGCATTTGTAACTGAAGCTTTCTTT. Protein product: CASSLIVPQGAFVTEAFF. The genes are TRBV11-3 and TRBJ1-1; 8 bases line up with TRBD1. V trimming: 2 bases; J trimming: 5 bases; junction bases outside the gene matches: 16. The CDR3 is made up of 18 amino acids. Germline values: CDR1 SGHNT, CDR2 YENEEA.

Comments on this clone: Relative to the germline gene, one junction end is altered; a read error may explain this. This chain joins TRBV6-1 and TRBJ2-3, with 8 bases fitting TRBD2. The CDR3 has 16 amino acids. CDR1 is MNHNS and CDR2 is SASEGT in the germline V gene. CDR3 nucleotides: TGTGCCAGCAGCGAAGTTATAGCGGGATTCACAGATACGCAGTATTTT. The encoded protein is CASSEVIAGFTDTQYF.

The chain links TRBV28 to TRBJ1-6; 9 bases are shared with TRBD1. The CDR3 covers 18 residues. V gave up 7 bases and J gave up 6 bases; unmatched junction bases: 16. Germline V CDR1 and CDR2: MDHEN, SYDVKM. This chain's CDR3 is CASTTTGTGFVSNSPLHF. The CDR3 nucleotides are TGTGCCAGCACCACTACCGGGACAGGGTTTGTTAGTAATTCACCCCTCCACTTT.

CDR3 in DNA: TGTGCCAGCAGCCAAGCGCGCGGTCGGGGCTACACCTTC. It specifies CASSQARGRGYTF. This chain uses TRBV3-1 (or the pseudogene TRBV3-2) with TRBJ1-2; D unresolved. Trimming removed 1 base at V and 8 bases at J, with 11 bases between. The CDR3 has 13 amino acids. From germline, CDR1 is LGHDT and CDR2 YNNKEL (reference sequence).

This clone came up once. This rearrangement joins TRBV11-2 to TRBJ2-1, with TRBD2 matching 10 bases. From germline, CDR1 is SGHAT and CDR2 FQNNGV. Losses at the gene ends were 1 base for V and 7 bases for J; bases not matched to a gene: 16. This CDR3 has 19 residues. CDR3 loop: CASSLALASGSVGGNEQFF. CDR3 DNA sequence: TGTGCCAGCAGCTTAGCTTTGGCTAGCGGGAGTGTCGGAGGGAATGAGCAGTTCTTC.

The CDR3 DNA is TGCGCCAGCAGCTTAGGTTGGGCGGGAGGGCCGTACGAGCAGTACTTC. Amino acid sequence: CASSLGWAGGPYEQYF. The chain is built from TRBV5-1 and TRBJ2-7, with 9 bases identical to TRBD2. Germline lookup yields CDR1 SGHRS and CDR2 YFSETQ. CDR3 length equals 16 residues. The V gene end was trimmed by 2 bases and the J gene end by 4 bases; junction bases not matched to a gene: 10.

For the CDR3, the DNA is TGTGCCAGTAGTATACGGACTGCCAGTGGCTACACCTTC. The encoded protein is CASSIRTASGYTF. The V and J genes are TRBV19 and TRBJ1-2; no clear D. Trimming took off 2 bases at V and 7 bases at J, with 11 bases between the two ends. Germline values: CDR1 LNHDA, CDR2 SQIVND (reference sequence). The CDR3 sequence is 13 residues long.

J is TRBJ1-1 and V is TRBV7-8; D is undetermined. CDR1 and CDR2 from the germline V gene are SGHVS and FQNEAQ. The CDR3 runs to 14 residues. Trimming shortened V by 3 bases and J by 3 bases, and 11 bases separated the two germline ends. CDR3 DNA sequence: TGTGCCAGCAGCTTGTTCGGTCGCGACACTGAAGCTTTCTTT. Its translation is CASSLFGRDTEAFF. The full variable domain, rest sourced from reference TRBV7-8 and TRBJ1-1, is GAGVSQSPRYKVAKRGQDVALRCDPISGHVSLFWYQQALGQGPEFLTYFQNEAQLDKSGLPSDRFFAERPEGSVSTLKIQRTQQEDSAVYLCASSLFGRDTEAFFGQGTRLTVV.

Turning to this clone: This CDR3 is also generated by other DNA sequences in the sample. This chain connects TRBV7-9 to TRBJ2-1; a weak D match, TRBD2 (5 bases). CDR1 is SEHNR, CDR2 FQNEAQ, per germline (reference sequence). The V gene lost 6 bases and the J gene lost 4 bases, with 10 bases spanning the gap. The CDR3 runs 13 residues. The CDR3 region is CASSSGSYNEQFF. The CDR3 nucleotides are TGTGCCAGCAGTTCGGGGTCTTACAATGAGCAGTTCTTC.

The sample holds one count of this clone. V gene TRBV28 combines with J gene TRBJ1-5; D is uncertain. The V end was cut by 6 bases, the J end by 4 bases, with 13 bases between. The length of the CDR3 is 14 residues. Per germline, CDR1 MDHEN and CDR2 SYDVKM. The CDR3 here is CASRTPGLNQPQHF. For the CDR3, the DNA is TGTGCCAGCAGGACCCCCGGACTGAATCAGCCCCAGCATTTT.

The rearrangement links TRBV5-1 to TRBJ1-1; D is possibly TRBD1 (6 bases). Deletions cut 0 bases from V and 4 bases from J, with 13 bases between. The CDR3 contains 15 residues. CDR1 and CDR2 (germline): SGHRS, YFSETQ. CDR3 DNA: TGCGCCAGCAGCTTGGCCAGGGGAGTAGGCACTGAAGCTTTCTTT. It encodes CASSLARGVGTEAFF.

The rearrangement links TRBV30 to TRBJ1-1; D perhaps matches TRBD1 (6 bases). Trimming pared 3 bases from V and 1 base from J, leaving 9 bases between. The CDR3 loop spans 13 amino acids. The germline V gene has CDR1 GTSNPN and CDR2 SVGIG (reference sequence). CDR3 bases: TGTGCCTGGAGGTCCAGGGGGAACACTGAAGCTTTCTTT. Translation gives CAWRSRGNTEAFF.

The chain combines TRBV11-2 with TRBJ2-7; 10 bases line up with TRBD2. CDR3 length equals 18 residues. Germline V gene sequence: CDR1 SGHAT, CDR2 FQNNGV. V lost 2 bases to trimming and J lost 2 bases; unmatched junction nucleotides: 12. CDR3 residues: CASSLRLITSGNAYEQYF. The CDR3 DNA sequence: TGTGCCAGCAGCTTAAGGTTGATAACTAGCGGGAATGCCTACGAGCAGTACTTC.

V and J are TRBV10-2 and TRBJ2-1; possibly TRBD2 for D (5 bases). This CDR3 comprises 9 residues. Germline V CDR1 and CDR2: WSHSY, SAAADI. V was cut by 8 bases and J by 10 bases, with 6 bases left in between. The DNA of the CDR3 is TGCGCCAGCGGAGGAGAGCAGTTCTTC. Residues: CASGGEQFF.

In this sample, this clone turned up once. The chain recombines TRBV28 with TRBJ1-2, with 8 bases identical to TRBD1. Trimming cost V 6 bases and J 8 bases; bases outside gene matches: 8. Per the germline V gene, CDR1 is MDHEN and CDR2 is SYDVKM. This CDR3 has 13 amino acids. CDR3 nucleotides: TGTGCCAGCAGCCGGGACAGGCTAGGAGGCTACACCTTC. It translates to CASSRDRLGGYTF.

The V and J genes are TRBV10-3 and TRBJ1-5, with TRBD1 matching 7 bases. With V trimmed by 10 bases and J by 5 bases, 8 bases remained unmatched. The germline gives CDR1 ENHRY, CDR2 SYGVKD. This CDR3 spans 13 amino acids. CDR3 DNA: TGTGCCACCGGGGGAGACAGGGATCAGCCCCAGCATTTT. It yields the protein CATGGDRDQPQHF.